This T cell receptor beta chain was captured by sequencing in a study of blood T cells in healthy people across ages. Study-level information: Roughly one uniquely barcoded beta molecule per two T cells was captured.

The germline V and J ends were trimmed by 5 bases and 6 bases, with 13 bases remaining between them. Germline CDR1 reads SEHNR; CDR2 reads FQNEAQ (reference sequence). The CDR3 is made up of 13 amino acids. Turning to this clonotype: Antigen unknown.

A second PCR of roughly 6 to 12 cycles used a sample-barcoded 5' primer and a J-beta primer mix. The template-switch adaptor, which had 12 random nucleotides, put a tag on each cDNA molecule. At least 2.5 million CDR3-containing paired-end reads were obtained per sample. MiXCR, applied by TCRdb to the 5' RACE reads, yields one record per CDR3 protein. This table has about 1.7 million distinct CDR3 sequences, under 30% appearing once. Study-wide results and limits: Both higher diversity and more naive CD4+ cells marked long-lived donors when set against aged donors.

The sequencing input was blood. This chain joins TRBV7-9 and TRBJ1-2; TRBD1 might be the D (5 bases). The TCR originated in a woman in her thirties in good health. The CDR3 sequence is CASSRGGNNGYTF. CDR3 bases: TGTGCCAGCAGCCGTGGGGGAAACAATGGCTACACCTTC.